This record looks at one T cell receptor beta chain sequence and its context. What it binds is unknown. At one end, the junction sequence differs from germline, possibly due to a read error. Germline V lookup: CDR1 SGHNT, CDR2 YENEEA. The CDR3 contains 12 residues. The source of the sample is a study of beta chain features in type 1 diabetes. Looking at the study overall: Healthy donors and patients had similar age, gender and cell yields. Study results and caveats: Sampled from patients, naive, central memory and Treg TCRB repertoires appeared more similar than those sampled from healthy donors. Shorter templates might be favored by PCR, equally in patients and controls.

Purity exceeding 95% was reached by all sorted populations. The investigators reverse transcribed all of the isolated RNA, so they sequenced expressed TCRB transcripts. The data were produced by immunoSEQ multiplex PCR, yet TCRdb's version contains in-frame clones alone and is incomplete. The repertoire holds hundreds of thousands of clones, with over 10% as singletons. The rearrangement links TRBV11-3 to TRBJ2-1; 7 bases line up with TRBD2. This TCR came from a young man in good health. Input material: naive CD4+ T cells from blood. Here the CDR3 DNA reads TGTGCCAGCAGCTTAGATAGGGGAGGGCTGGTCTTC. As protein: CASSLDRGGLVF. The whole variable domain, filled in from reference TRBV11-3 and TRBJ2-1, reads EAGVVQSPRYKIIEKKQPVAFWCNPISGHNTLYWYLQNLGQGPELLIRYENEEAVDDSQLPKDRFSAERLKGVDSTLKIQPAELGDSAVYLCASSLDRGGLVFGPGTRLTVL.